The source of this T cell receptor beta chain is a study of cytomegalovirus exposure and HLA in healthy donors. PCR employed 60 Vbeta and 13 Jbeta primers. Produced via immunoSEQ multiplex PCR; TCRdb's table is partial and in-frame only. The sample records fewer than 200,000 clones, roughly 80% being singletons. The CDR3 has 12 residues. Germline loops: CDR1 SGHTA, CDR2 FQGNSA. V was cut by 4 bases and J by 6 bases, with 9 bases left in between. The sequence derives from a woman aged 18-29 years in good health and CMV-seronegative. The specimen sequenced was PBMCs. This rearrangement joins TRBV7-2 to TRBJ2-5; D not resolved. CDR3 protein: CASSSFAKTQYF. For the CDR3, the DNA is TGTGCCAGCAGCTCATTCGCGAAGACCCAGTACTTC.